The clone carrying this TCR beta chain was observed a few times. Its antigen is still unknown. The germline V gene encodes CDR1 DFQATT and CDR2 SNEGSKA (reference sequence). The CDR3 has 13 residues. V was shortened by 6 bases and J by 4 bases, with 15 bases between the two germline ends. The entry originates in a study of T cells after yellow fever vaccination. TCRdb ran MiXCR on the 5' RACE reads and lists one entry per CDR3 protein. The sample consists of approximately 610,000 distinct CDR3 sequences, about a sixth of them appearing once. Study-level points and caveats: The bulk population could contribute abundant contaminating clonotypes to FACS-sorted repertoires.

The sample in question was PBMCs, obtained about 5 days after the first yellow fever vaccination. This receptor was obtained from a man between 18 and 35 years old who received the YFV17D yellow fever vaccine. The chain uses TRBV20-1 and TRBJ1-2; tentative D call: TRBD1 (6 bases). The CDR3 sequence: CSAPGGQGYGYTF. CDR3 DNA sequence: TGCAGTGCCCCGGGGGGGCAAGGCTATGGCTACACCTTC.